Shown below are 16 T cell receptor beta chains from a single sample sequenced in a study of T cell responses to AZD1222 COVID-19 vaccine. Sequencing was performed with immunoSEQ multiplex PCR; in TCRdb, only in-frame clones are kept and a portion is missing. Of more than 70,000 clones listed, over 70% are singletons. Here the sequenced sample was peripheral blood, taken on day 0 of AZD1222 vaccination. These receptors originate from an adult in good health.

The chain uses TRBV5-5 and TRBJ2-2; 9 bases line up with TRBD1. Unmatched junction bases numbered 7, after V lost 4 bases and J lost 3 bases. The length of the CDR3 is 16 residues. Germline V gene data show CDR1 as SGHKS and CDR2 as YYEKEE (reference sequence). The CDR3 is CASSRTGEADTGELFF. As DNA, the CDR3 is TGTGCCAGCAGCAGGACAGGGGAGGCGGACACCGGGGAGCTGTTTTTT. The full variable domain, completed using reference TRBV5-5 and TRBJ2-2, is DAGVTQSPTHLIKTRGQQVTLRCSPISGHKSVSWYQQVLGQGPQFIFQYYEKEERGRGNFPDRFSARQFPNYSSELNVNALLLGDSALYLCASSRTGEADTGELFFGEGSRLTVL.

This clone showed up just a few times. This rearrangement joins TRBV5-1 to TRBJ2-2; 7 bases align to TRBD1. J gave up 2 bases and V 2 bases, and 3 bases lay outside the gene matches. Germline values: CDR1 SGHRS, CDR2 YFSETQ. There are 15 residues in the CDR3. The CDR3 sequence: CASSFRDSNTGELFF. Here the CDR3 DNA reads TGCGCCAGCAGCTTCCGGGACAGTAACACCGGGGAGCTGTTTTTT.

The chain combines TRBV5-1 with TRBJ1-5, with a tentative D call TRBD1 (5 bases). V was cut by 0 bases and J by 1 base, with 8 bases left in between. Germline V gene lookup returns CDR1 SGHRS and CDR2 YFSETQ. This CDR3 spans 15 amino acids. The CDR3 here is CASSLAGGSNQPQHF. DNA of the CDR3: TGCGCCAGCAGCTTGGCGGGGGGGAGCAATCAGCCCCAGCATTTT.

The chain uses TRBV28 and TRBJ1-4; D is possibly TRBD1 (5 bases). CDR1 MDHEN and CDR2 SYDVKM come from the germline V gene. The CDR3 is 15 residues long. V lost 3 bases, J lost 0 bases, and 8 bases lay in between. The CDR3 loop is CASSFGGATNEKLFF. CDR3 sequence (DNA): TGTGCCAGCAGTTTCGGGGGGGCAACTAATGAAAAACTGTTTTTT.

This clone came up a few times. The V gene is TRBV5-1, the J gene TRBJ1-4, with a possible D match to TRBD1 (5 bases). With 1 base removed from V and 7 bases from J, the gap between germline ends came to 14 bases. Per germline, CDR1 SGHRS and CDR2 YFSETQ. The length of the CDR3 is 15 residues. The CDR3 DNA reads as TGCGCCAGCAGCTTGTCTACCCCAGGGCTTGAAAAACTGTTTTTT. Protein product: CASSLSTPGLEKLFF.

CDR3 sequence: CASRADRGRDYGYTF. The CDR3 region has the DNA TGTGCCAGTAGGGCAGACAGGGGGCGCGACTATGGCTACACCTTC. The chain couples TRBV19 to TRBJ1-2; 10 bases match TRBD1. Trimming took 6 bases from V and 3 from J; bases not matched to a gene: 7. The CDR3 contains 15 residues. CDR1 LNHDA and CDR2 SQIVND come from the germline V gene (reference sequence). The full variable domain, its missing parts supplied by reference TRBV19 and TRBJ1-2, is DGGITQSPKYLFRKEGQNVTLSCEQNLNHDAMYWYRQDPGQGLRLIYYSQIVNDFQKGDIAEGYSVSREKKESFPLTVTSAQKNPTAFYLCASRADRGRDYGYTFGSGTRLTVV.

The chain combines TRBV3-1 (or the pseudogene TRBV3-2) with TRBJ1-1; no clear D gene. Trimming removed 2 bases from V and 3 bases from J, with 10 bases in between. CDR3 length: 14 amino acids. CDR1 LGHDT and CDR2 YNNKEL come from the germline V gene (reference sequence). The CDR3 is CASSQLAGDTEAFF. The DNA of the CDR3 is TGTGCCAGCAGCCAACTTGCTGGTGACACTGAAGCTTTCTTT.

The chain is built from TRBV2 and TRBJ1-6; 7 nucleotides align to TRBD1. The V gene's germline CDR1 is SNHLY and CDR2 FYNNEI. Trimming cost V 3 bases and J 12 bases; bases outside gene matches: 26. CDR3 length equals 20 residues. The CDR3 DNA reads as TGTGCCAGCAGTGAGTCCAACACAACGCTTAGACAGGGCCGAATTTTACCCCTCCACTTT. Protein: CASSESNTTLRQGRILPLHF.

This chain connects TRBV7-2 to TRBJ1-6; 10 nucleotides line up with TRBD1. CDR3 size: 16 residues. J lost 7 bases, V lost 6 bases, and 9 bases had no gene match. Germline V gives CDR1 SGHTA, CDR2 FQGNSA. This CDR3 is CASRVIPGQGNSPLHF. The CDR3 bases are TGTGCCAGCAGAGTAATCCCGGGACAGGGGAATTCACCCCTCCACTTT.

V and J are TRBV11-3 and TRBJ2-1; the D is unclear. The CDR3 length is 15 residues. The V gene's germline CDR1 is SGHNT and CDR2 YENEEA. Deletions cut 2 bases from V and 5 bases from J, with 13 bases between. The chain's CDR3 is CASSLSLTHNNEQFF. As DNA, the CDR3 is TGTGCCAGCAGCTTAAGCCTAACCCATAACAATGAGCAGTTCTTC.

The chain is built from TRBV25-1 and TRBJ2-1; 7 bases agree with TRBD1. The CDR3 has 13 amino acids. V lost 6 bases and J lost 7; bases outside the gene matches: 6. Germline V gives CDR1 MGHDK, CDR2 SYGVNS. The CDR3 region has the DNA TGTGCCAGCAGCCTATACAGGGGAAATGAGCAGTTCTTC. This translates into CASSLYRGNEQFF. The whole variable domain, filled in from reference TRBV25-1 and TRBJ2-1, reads EADIYQTPRYLVIGTGKKITLECSQTMGHDKMYWYQQDPGMELHLIHYSYGVNSTEKGDLSSESTVSRIRTEHFPLTLESARPSHTSQYLCASSLYRGNEQFFGPGTRLTVL.

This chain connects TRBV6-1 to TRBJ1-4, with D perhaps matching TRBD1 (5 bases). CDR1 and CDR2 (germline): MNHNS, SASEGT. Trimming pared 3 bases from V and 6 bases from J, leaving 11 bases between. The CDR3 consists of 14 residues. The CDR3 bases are TGTGCCAGCAGTGACCAGGGACTAGATGAAAAACTGTTTTTT. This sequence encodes CASSDQGLDEKLFF.

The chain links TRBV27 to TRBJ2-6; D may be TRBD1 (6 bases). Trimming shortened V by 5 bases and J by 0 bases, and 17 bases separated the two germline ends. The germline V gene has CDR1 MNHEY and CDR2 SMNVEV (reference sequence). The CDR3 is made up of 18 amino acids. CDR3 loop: CASSTRTASRSGANVLTF. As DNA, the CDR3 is TGTGCCAGCAGTACCCGGACAGCTAGTCGCTCTGGGGCCAACGTCCTGACTTTC.

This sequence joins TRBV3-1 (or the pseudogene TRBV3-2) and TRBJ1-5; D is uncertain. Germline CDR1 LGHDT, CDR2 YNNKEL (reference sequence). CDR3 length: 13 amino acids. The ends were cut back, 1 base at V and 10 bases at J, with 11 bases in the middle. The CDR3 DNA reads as TGTGCCAGCAGCCAAGGAACCGATCTCCCCCAGCATTTT. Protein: CASSQGTDLPQHF.

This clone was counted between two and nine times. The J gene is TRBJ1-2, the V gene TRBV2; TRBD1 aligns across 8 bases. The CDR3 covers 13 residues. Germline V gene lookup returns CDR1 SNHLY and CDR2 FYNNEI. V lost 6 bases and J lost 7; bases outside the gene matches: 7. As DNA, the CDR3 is TGTGCCAGCAGACCGGACAGGGCAGGTGGCTACACCTTC. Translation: CASRPDRAGGYTF.

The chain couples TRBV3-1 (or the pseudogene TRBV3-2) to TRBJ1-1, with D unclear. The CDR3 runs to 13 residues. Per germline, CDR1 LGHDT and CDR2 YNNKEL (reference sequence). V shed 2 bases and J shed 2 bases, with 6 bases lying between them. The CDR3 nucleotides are TGTGCCAGCAGCCAACAAGGAAACACTGAAGCTTTCTTT. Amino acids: CASSQQGNTEAFF.